This T cell receptor beta chain is from a study of memory CD4+ T cells and cytomegalovirus serostatus. Overall study results and limits: Suggested: most of the CMV-linked TCR signature lies in CD4+ memory cells. Repertoires predicted CMV serostatus with median bootstrapped AUC of about 0.95.

V lost 7 bases, J lost 0 bases, and 8 bases stayed unmatched. The CDR3 consists of 18 residues. Germline CDR1 is LNHDA and CDR2 is SQIVND (reference sequence). Single viable CD3+CD4+CD8-CD45RO+ cells were sorted as the memory CD4+ T cells. CD4+ T cells were isolated by positive magnetic selection. The protocol was immunoSEQ multiplex PCR, while the TCRdb copy is restricted to in-frame clones and leaves out a portion. Of roughly 49,000 clones in the sample, 75% to 85% are singletons; the top ten hold under 1%. Comment on this clone: As yet, its antigen is unknown.

The TCR originated in an adult in good health and CMV-seronegative. This rearrangement joins TRBV19 to TRBJ2-3, with TRBD2 matching over 15 bases. Input material: memory CD4+ T cells from blood. As DNA, the CDR3 is TGTGCCAGTACCGGGACTAGCGGGGGGCACCCTAGCACAGATACGCAGTATTTT. Protein: CASTGTSGGHPSTDTQYF.